The 32 T cell receptor beta chains in this list originate from one sample, sequenced in a study of cytomegalovirus exposure and HLA in healthy donors. In the PCR, 60 Vbeta and 13 Jbeta primers were used. Clones were read by immunoSEQ multiplex PCR, and TCRdb kept only the in-frame ones, dropping some. Its clone listing holds about 170,000 clones. The specimen sequenced was PBMCs. All receptors derive from a woman aged 60-75 years in good health and CMV-seronegative.

The chain carries TRBV14 and TRBJ1-1; D not certain. The CDR3 sequence is 13 residues long. V lost 3 bases and J 6 bases, leaving 11 bases between the germline ends. Germline-derived CDR1 and CDR2 are SGHDN and FVKESK. The CDR3 sequence is CASSQVSLSEAFF. DNA of the CDR3: TGTGCCAGCAGCCAGGTCTCGCTATCTGAAGCTTTCTTT.

The V call is TRBV5-1, the J call TRBJ2-3; TRBD2 is a possible D gene (5 bases). V was shortened by 0 bases and J by 2 bases, with 7 bases between the two germline ends. This CDR3 spans 14 amino acids. The germline V gene has CDR1 SGHRS and CDR2 YFSETQ. The CDR3 DNA reads TGCGCCAGCAGCTTGGCGGGGAACACAGATACGCAGTATTTT. The encoded protein is CASSLAGNTDTQYF.

The rearrangement uses TRBV5-1 and TRBJ1-1; D possibly corresponds to TRBD1 (5 bases). Per germline, CDR1 SGHRS and CDR2 YFSETQ. Trimming removed 9 bases from V and 1 base from J, with 19 bases in between. This CDR3 region has 15 residues. The CDR3 region is CATSLGRGRNTEAFF. For the CDR3, the DNA is TGCGCCACCTCTTTAGGGAGGGGTCGGAACACTGAAGCTTTCTTT.

The V and J genes are TRBV27 and TRBJ1-1; TRBD1 aligns across 7 bases. Germline lookup yields CDR1 MNHEY and CDR2 SMNVEV (reference sequence). Germline trimming cut 4 bases from V and 1 base from J; bases unmatched to any gene: 9. CDR3 length: 16 amino acids. DNA for the CDR3: TGTGCCAGCAGTTCCCTCCCGGGACAGTCGAACACTGAAGCTTTCTTT. As protein: CASSSLPGQSNTEAFF.

The V gene is TRBV10-3, the J gene TRBJ2-4; D possibly corresponds to TRBD2 (5 bases). CDR3 size: 13 residues. V was shortened by 11 bases and J by 7 bases, with 18 bases between the two germline ends. CDR1 is ENHRY and CDR2 is SYGVKD in the germline V gene. The CDR3 sequence is CALLDKRVNIQYF. CDR3 DNA: TGTGCCCTCCTTGACAAGAGGGTCAACATTCAGTACTTC.

The rearrangement links TRBV21-1 to TRBJ2-1; TRBD2 reflects the table's D call only, with no check against the DNA. TRBV21-1 is annotated as a pseudogene. There are 12 residues in the CDR3. The CDR3 nucleotides are TGTGCCAATCCCCGGGGGAGGAATGAGCAGTTCTTC. Encoded protein: CANPRGRNEQFF.

J is TRBJ2-1 and V is TRBV2; possible D gene TRBD2, 5 bases. Germline lookup yields CDR1 SNHLY and CDR2 FYNNEI. Trimming pared 8 bases from V and 0 bases from J, leaving 11 bases between. CDR3 length: 14 residues. The CDR3 DNA reads TGTGCCAGCCTCTATAGCGACTCCTACAATGAGCAGTTCTTC. Protein product: CASLYSDSYNEQFF.

The chain carries TRBV12-5 and TRBJ2-5, with 7 bases identical to TRBD2. The CDR3 length is 16 residues. Germline V gives CDR1 LGHNT, CDR2 FRNRAP. V lost 3 bases and J lost 4; bases outside the gene matches: 11. CDR3 sequence (DNA): TGTGCTAGTGGTTTTCCTTCTCGGGGGGAGATAGAGACCCAGTACTTC. It translates to CASGFPSRGEIETQYF.

The V and J genes are TRBV27 and TRBJ2-1, with 9 nucleotides matching TRBD1. V dropped 5 bases and J dropped 4; count of bases not matched to a gene: 9. Germline-derived CDR1 and CDR2 are MNHEY and SMNVEV (reference sequence). The CDR3 loop spans 16 amino acids. The CDR3 reads CASSRQPGQGYNEQFF. Here the CDR3 DNA reads TGTGCCAGCAGTCGGCAACCGGGACAGGGATACAATGAGCAGTTCTTC.

The CDR3 nucleotides are TGTGCCAGTAGTCCATGGAGACAGGGGGAGACTTTAGCCAAAAACATTCAGTACTTC. Its protein product is CASSPWRQGETLAKNIQYF. The chain joins TRBV19 to TRBJ2-4; 9 bases align to TRBD1. J gave up 0 bases and V 5 bases, and 14 bases lay outside the gene matches. From germline, CDR1 is LNHDA and CDR2 SQIVND (reference sequence). CDR3 length: 19 residues.

The chain uses TRBV27 and TRBJ1-3; no firm D call. The V end lost 2 bases, the J end lost 3 bases, and 11 bases lay between the germline ends. Germline loops: CDR1 MNHEY, CDR2 SMNVEV (reference sequence). The CDR3 contains 15 residues. The CDR3 loop is CASSLNRDYGNTIYF. In DNA, the CDR3 is TGTGCCAGCAGTTTAAATCGGGATTATGGAAACACCATATATTTT.

The rearrangement uses TRBV7-8 and TRBJ1-4, with a weak D call TRBD1 (5 bases). CDR1 is SGHVS, CDR2 FQNEAQ, per germline. Between the trimmed V and J ends, which lost 1 base and 3 bases, there was a span of 15 bases. The CDR3 consists of 17 residues. CDR3 loop: CASSLDPGVRANEKLFF. CDR3 in DNA: TGTGCCAGCAGCTTAGATCCGGGGGTTCGGGCTAATGAAAAACTGTTTTTT.

The chain carries TRBV5-4 and TRBJ1-2, with 12 nucleotides matching TRBD1. The CDR3 is 17 amino acids. Losses at the gene ends were 5 bases for V and 4 bases for J; bases not matched to a gene: 12. Germline V gene data show CDR1 as SGHNT and CDR2 as YYREEE (reference sequence). Here the CDR3 reads CASRTRDRGQWGYGYTF. For the CDR3, the DNA is TGTGCCAGCAGGACCCGGGACAGGGGGCAATGGGGCTATGGCTACACCTTC.

The CDR3, as DNA: TGTGCCAGCAGCGTAGACACCAGGGTAGTGACTGAAGCTTTCTTT. Its translation is CASSVDTRVVTEAFF. The chain couples TRBV9 to TRBJ1-1; a weak D match, TRBD1 (5 bases). Germline-derived CDR1 and CDR2 are SGDLS and YYNGEE. The CDR3 runs to 15 residues. V was trimmed by 0 bases and J by 5 bases, leaving 14 bases between them.

The chain couples TRBV7-2 to TRBJ1-1; D may be TRBD1 (5 bases). The CDR3 totals 14 residues. Germline assignment: CDR1 SGHTA and CDR2 FQGNSA. Deletions cut 5 bases from V and 5 bases from J, with 15 bases between. CDR3 DNA: TGTGCCAGCAGCCAGCGGACGGGGGGGACTGAAGCTTTCTTT. Its protein product is CASSQRTGGTEAFF.

The chain employs TRBV30 and TRBJ2-5; TRBD2 might be the D (5 bases). With 0 bases removed from V and 5 bases from J, the gap between germline ends came to 7 bases. The CDR3 spans 12 residues. Germline V gives CDR1 GTSNPN, CDR2 SVGIG (reference sequence). The CDR3 reads CAWSVRGETQYF. The CDR3 DNA is TGTGCCTGGAGTGTACGAGGGGAGACCCAGTACTTC.

V and J are TRBV15 and TRBJ2-1; 8 bases line up with TRBD2. V lost 0 bases to trimming and J lost 6 bases; unmatched junction nucleotides: 7. Germline loops: CDR1 LNHNV, CDR2 YYDKDF (reference sequence). The CDR3 extends over 16 amino acids. In DNA form, the CDR3 reads TGTGCCACCAGCAGAGATATAGCGGGGCCCTCCAATGAGCAGTTCTTC. Its translation: CATSRDIAGPSNEQFF.

The V call is TRBV7-9, the J call TRBJ1-2; TRBD1 matches at 7 bases. Germline V gene sequence: CDR1 SEHNR, CDR2 FQNEAQ (reference sequence). CDR3 length: 15 residues. V lost 5 bases to trimming and J lost 0 bases; unmatched junction nucleotides: 6. The CDR3 sequence: CASSEWDRTNYGYTF. CDR3 DNA: TGTGCCAGCAGCGAGTGGGACAGAACTAACTATGGCTACACCTTC. Full variable domain (remainder filled in from reference TRBV7-9 and TRBJ1-2): DTGVSQNPRHKITKRGQNVTFRCDPISEHNRLYWYRQTLGQGPEFLTYFQNEAQLEKSRLLSDRFSAERPKGSFSTLEIQRTEQGDSAMYLCASSEWDRTNYGYTFGSGTRLTVV.

This rearrangement joins TRBV5-1 to TRBJ2-3, with 7 bases matching TRBD2. This CDR3 spans 17 amino acids. The junction had 8 bases not matched to a gene; V was cut back by 1 base and J by 0 bases. Germline CDR1 is SGHRS and CDR2 is YFSETQ. The CDR3 DNA reads as TGCGCCAGCAGCTTGTCGACTAGCAGCACTAGCACAGATACGCAGTATTTT. Its translation: CASSLSTSSTSTDTQYF.

The chain couples TRBV4-1 to TRBJ2-5; unclear D gene. The CDR3 length is 14 residues. V dropped 1 base and J dropped 5 bases, with 11 bases sitting between them. Germline CDR1 is MGHRA and CDR2 is YSYEKL. The CDR3 DNA reads as TGCGCCAGCAGCCAAGTAGTTAGAGGCGAGACCCAGTACTTC. Residues: CASSQVVRGETQYF.

The genes are TRBV7-9 and TRBJ1-3; no firm D call. V dropped 4 bases and J dropped 4 bases, with 11 bases sitting between them. The CDR3 is made up of 14 amino acids. Germline V gives CDR1 SEHNR, CDR2 FQNEAQ (reference sequence). DNA for the CDR3: TGTGCCAGCAGCTCCCCGGGATTAGGAAACACCATATATTTT. Translated: CASSSPGLGNTIYF.

The rearrangement links TRBV9 to TRBJ2-3, with 9 bases that match TRBD1. After removal of 2 bases from V and 5 bases from J, the junction contained 6 bases not matched to a gene. The CDR3 sequence is 15 residues long. Germline values: CDR1 SGDLS, CDR2 YYNGEE. The CDR3 sequence: CASSVPGQGLDTQYF. Written as DNA, the CDR3 is TGTGCCAGCAGCGTCCCGGGACAGGGATTAGATACGCAGTATTTT.

This sequence joins TRBV6-5 and TRBJ2-7; 7 bases line up with TRBD2. J gave up 1 base and V 4 bases, and 4 bases lay outside the gene matches. This CDR3 is 14 amino acids long. Germline V CDR1 and CDR2: MNHEY, SVGAGI. The CDR3: CASSWSGASYEQYF. The CDR3 DNA follows: TGTGCCAGCAGTTGGAGCGGGGCTTCCTACGAGCAGTACTTC.

The chain is built from TRBV11-2 and TRBJ2-5, with D perhaps TRBD1 (5 bases). CDR3 length: 13 residues. Trimming shortened V by 1 base and J by 3 bases, and 6 bases separated the two germline ends. In germline, CDR1 is SGHAT, CDR2 FQNNGV. The CDR3 loop is CASSLGTKETQYF. The CDR3 region has the DNA TGTGCCAGCAGCTTAGGGACAAAAGAGACCCAGTACTTC.

The CDR3 bases are TGTGCCACCAGCAAGGACAGGGCCGCCTACACCTTC. It is translated as CATSKDRAAYTF. The J gene is TRBJ1-2, the V gene TRBV15; 8 nucleotides align to TRBD1. This CDR3 contains 12 residues. Germline-derived CDR1 and CDR2 are LNHNV and YYDKDF (reference sequence). Losses at the gene ends were 4 bases for V and 10 bases for J; bases not matched to a gene: 5.

V and J are TRBV6-1 and TRBJ2-3; D is possibly TRBD2 (6 bases). Germline V gene lookup returns CDR1 MNHNS and CDR2 SASEGT. The CDR3 consists of 12 residues. V shed 8 bases and J shed 6 bases, with 12 bases lying between them. In DNA form, the CDR3 reads TGTGCCAGCGGGACGGGGAGGGATACGCAGTATTTT. This codes for CASGTGRDTQYF.

This rearrangement joins TRBV6-5 to TRBJ1-2; the D gene is possibly TRBD1 (5 bases). V lost 6 bases and J lost 4, with 9 bases in between. CDR1 and CDR2 from the germline V gene are MNHEY and SVGAGI. CDR3 length equals 12 residues. The CDR3 DNA follows: TGTGCCAGCAGACAGGACACCTATGGCTACACCTTC. It codes for CASRQDTYGYTF.

The rearrangement joins TRBV10-3 to TRBJ2-1, with D possibly matching TRBD2 (6 bases). Germline V gene lookup returns CDR1 ENHRY and CDR2 SYGVKD. CDR3 length: 11 amino acids. Trimming took 11 bases from V and 6 from J, leaving 11 bases between them. CDR3 loop: CALRDSNEQFF. Written as DNA, the CDR3 is TGTGCCTTACGGGACTCCAATGAGCAGTTCTTC.

The V call is TRBV5-1, the J call TRBJ1-4; D not certain. CDR1 and CDR2 (germline): SGHRS, YFSETQ. The V gene lost 2 bases and the J gene lost 4 bases, with 6 bases spanning the gap. The CDR3 covers 13 residues. CDR3 bases: TGCGCCAGCAGCTTAGGACTTAATGAAAAACTGTTTTTT. This encodes CASSLGLNEKLFF.

The V and J genes are TRBV27 and TRBJ1-4; D gene unclear. Germline V gene data show CDR1 as MNHEY and CDR2 as SMNVEV (reference sequence). The CDR3 consists of 13 residues. The ends were cut back, 4 bases at V and 14 bases at J, with 17 bases in the middle. The CDR3: CASSSDRGGGLFF. The CDR3 DNA follows: TGTGCCAGCAGTTCCGATCGAGGAGGAGGGCTGTTTTTT.

The gene calls are TRBV19 and TRBJ1-3; D remains ambiguous. The V gene's germline CDR1 is LNHDA and CDR2 SQIVND (reference sequence). The CDR3 consists of 15 residues. The V end was cut by 3 bases, the J end by 1 base, with 10 bases between. CDR3 sequence (DNA): TGTGCCAGTAGTATGTACGCGCGATCTGGAAACACCATATATTTT. Translating gives CASSMYARSGNTIYF.

The V call is TRBV5-6, the J call TRBJ2-7, with D perhaps matching TRBD2 (5 bases). V lost 2 bases and J 5 bases, leaving 14 bases between the germline ends. Germline lookup yields CDR1 SGHDT and CDR2 YYEEEE. The CDR3 is made up of 14 amino acids. CDR3 in amino acids: CASSLGLRVDEQYF. CDR3 coding DNA: TGTGCCAGCAGCTTAGGACTGAGGGTCGACGAGCAGTACTTC.